This T cell receptor (beta chain) is from a study of blood T cells in healthy people across ages. Study-level results: The diversity estimates, figures obtained from one million T cells, were considered underestimates.

For this clonotype: Its antigen is not known.

The CDR3 extends over 15 amino acids. With 2 bases removed from V and 1 base from J, the gap between germline ends came to 11 bases. CDR1 is MNHEY, CDR2 SVGAGI, per germline. Total RNA, at least 6 micrograms per sample, was extracted from PBMCs. Using a J-beta primer mix together with a sample-barcoded 5' primer, a second PCR was run for roughly 7 to 12 cycles. In TCRdb, the 5' RACE reads were re-called with MiXCR into one record per CDR3 protein. The profile covers around 800,000 distinct CDR3 sequences, with roughly 24% appearing a single time and over 2.5% taken by the ten largest. The same data also went into a second study, on T cells of mothers and their children. Turning to that study: Sequencing revealed no T cell clones that were persistent and microchimeric.

The chain combines TRBV6-5 with TRBJ1-1; possible D gene TRBD1, 5 bases. Source material: blood. The TCR was taken from a boy between 10 and 17 years old in good health. CDR3 loop: CASSYGGGWNTEAFF. The CDR3 region has the DNA TGTGCCAGCAGTTACGGCGGGGGATGGAACACTGAAGCTTTCTTT.